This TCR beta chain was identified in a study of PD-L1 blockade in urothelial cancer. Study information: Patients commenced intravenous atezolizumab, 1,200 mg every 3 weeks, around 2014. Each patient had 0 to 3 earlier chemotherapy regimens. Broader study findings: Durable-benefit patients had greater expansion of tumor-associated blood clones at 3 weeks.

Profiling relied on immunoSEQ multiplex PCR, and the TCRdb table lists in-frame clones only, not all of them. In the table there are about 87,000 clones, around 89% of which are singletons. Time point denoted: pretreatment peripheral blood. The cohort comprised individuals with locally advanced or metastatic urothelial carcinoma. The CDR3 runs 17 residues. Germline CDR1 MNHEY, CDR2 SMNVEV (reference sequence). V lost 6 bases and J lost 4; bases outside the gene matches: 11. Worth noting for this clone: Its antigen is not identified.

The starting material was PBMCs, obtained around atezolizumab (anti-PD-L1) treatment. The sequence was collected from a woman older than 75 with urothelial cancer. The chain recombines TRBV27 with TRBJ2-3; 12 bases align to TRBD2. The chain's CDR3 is CASRILASGRAADTQYF. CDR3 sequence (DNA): TGTGCCAGCAGGATCCTAGCTAGCGGGAGGGCCGCAGATACGCAGTATTTT.